The 13 T cell receptor beta chains in this list originate from one sample, sequenced in a study of read filtering for tumor transcriptome and immune sequencing (dated by TCRdb to the early 2020s). Sequencing was carried out with an Illumina HiSeq 4000. TCR libraries were built from roughly 440 ng RNA with the Immunoverse kit, using molecular barcoded adaptors covering alpha/delta and beta/gamma chains. TCRdb's own reprocessing of the public reads used fastp at Q25 and MiXCR and kept productive beta chains. When rows share a CDR3 protein, they turn into one entry using the most common DNA and genes. Recorded for this sample are roughly 130,000 distinct CDR3 sequences; 10% to 15% of them occurred a single time. Approximately 10% of the sample lies in the top ten. Sequenced input: a population of CD138-negative cells sorted from bone marrow. This specimen's cell subset or site label, interpreted: bone marrow mononuclear cells depleted of CD138+ plasma/myeloma cells by negative magnetic selection. These receptors all come from a donor aged 40 or older with multiple myeloma.

The rearrangement uses TRBV12-3 or TRBV12-4 and TRBJ2-1; D is unresolved. Trimming took 6 bases from V and 3 from J, leaving 6 bases between them. The CDR3 is made up of 12 amino acids. CDR3: CASSWDYNEQFF. The DNA for the CDR3 is TGTGCCAGCAGCTGGGACTACAATGAGCAGTTCTTC.

The chain employs TRBV19 and TRBJ2-7; the match to TRBD1 covers 7 bases. This CDR3 spans 15 amino acids. Germline V CDR1 and CDR2: LNHDA, SQIVND (reference sequence). Trimming removed 3 bases from V and 0 bases from J; junction bases left unmatched: 5. The CDR3 bases are TGTGCCAGTAGTATGGGTGGGACAGCCTCCTACGAGCAGTACTTC. Protein sequence: CASSMGGTASYEQYF.

This clonotype was seen repeatedly, ten times or more. This chain uses TRBV11-2 with TRBJ2-1, with D hard to call. Trimming took off 1 base at V and 1 base at J, with 8 bases between the two ends. CDR3 size: 15 residues. Germline CDR1 SGHAT, CDR2 FQNNGV. The CDR3 spells CASSLVSSSYNEQFF. In nucleotides, the CDR3 is TGTGCCAGCAGCTTAGTTTCCTCGTCCTACAATGAGCAGTTCTTC.

Of note for this clonotype: This likely reflects a read error, since a far larger clone is one base away. The chain employs TRBV7-4 and TRBJ2-1; 12 bases fit TRBD2. CDR1 and CDR2 from the germline V gene are SGHVT and SQSDAQ. The CDR3 covers 16 residues. CDR3 sequence reads: CVSSLGLAGKGNEQFF. For the CDR3, the DNA is TGTGTCAGCAGCTTGGGACTAGCGGGTAAAGGTAATGAGCAGTTCTTC.

This clonotype was seen ten or more times. The genes are TRBV5-1 and TRBJ1-2; tentatively, D is TRBD1 (5 bases). This CDR3 has 14 residues. Germline CDR1 reads SGHRS; CDR2 reads YFSETQ. With 3 bases removed from V and 4 bases from J, the gap between germline ends came to 13 bases. CDR3 region: CASSSVQGSYGYTF. CDR3 in DNA: TGCGCCAGCAGCTCAGTTCAGGGTTCCTATGGCTACACCTTC.

In its sample, this clonotype was seen many times. One end of the junction is discordant with germline, which a read error may explain. The J gene is TRBJ2-1, the V gene TRBV7-7, with D possibly called TRBD1 or TRBD2 (5 bases each). The CDR3 is made up of 14 amino acids. CDR1 is SSHAT, CDR2 FNYEAQ, per germline (reference sequence). This CDR3 is CASSPAGRDHEQFF. The CDR3 DNA follows: TGTGCTAGCAGCCCCGCGGGCAGGGACCATGAGCAGTTCTTC. The full variable domain, in which reference TRBV7-7 and TRBJ2-1 provide the parts outside the CDR3, is GAGVSQSPRYKVTKRGQDVTLRCDPISSHATLYWYQQALGQGPEFLTYFNYEAQPDKSGLPSDRFSAERPEGSISTLTIQRTEQRDSAMYRCASSPAGRDHEQFFGPGTRLTVL.

The chain uses TRBV3-1 and TRBJ2-7; D may be TRBD1 (7 bases). The CDR3 loop spans 16 amino acids. With 5 bases removed from V and 1 base from J, the gap between germline ends came to 18 bases. CDR1 is LGHDT, CDR2 YNNKEL, per germline (reference sequence). For the CDR3, the DNA is TGTGCCAGCAGCGAAGCCTCGACAGGGAGGTCCTACGAGCAGTACTTC. Encoded protein: CASSEASTGRSYEQYF.

There are many counts of this clonotype. The J gene is TRBJ2-7, the V gene TRBV5-4; 10 bases fit TRBD2. CDR1 and CDR2 (germline): SGHNT, YYREEE (reference sequence). There are 14 residues in the CDR3. V dropped 5 bases and J dropped 0; count of bases not matched to a gene: 2. This CDR3 reads CASSPSGSSYEQYF. The DNA for the CDR3 is TGTGCCAGCAGTCCTAGCGGGAGCTCCTACGAGCAGTACTTC.

This clonotype was detected many times. The V call is TRBV3-1, the J call TRBJ1-1; no clear D. CDR1 and CDR2 (germline): LGHDT, YNNKEL (reference sequence). This CDR3 comprises 13 residues. V was shortened by 5 bases and J by 5 bases, with 12 bases between the two germline ends. This chain's CDR3 is CASSTVLGTEAFF. The DNA for the CDR3 is TGTGCCAGCAGCACAGTCCTTGGTACTGAAGCTTTCTTT.

This clonotype showed up many times. This sequence joins TRBV20-1 and TRBJ1-5, with D maybe TRBD1 (5 bases). Germline CDR1 DFQATT, CDR2 SNEGSKA (reference sequence). With 3 bases removed from V and 2 bases from J, the gap between germline ends came to 11 bases. The length of the CDR3 is 14 residues. Here the CDR3 DNA reads TGCAGTGCTAGTGGAGTAGGGGGCAATCAGCCCCAGCATTTT. Translation: CSASGVGGNQPQHF.

The chain joins TRBV29-1 to TRBJ2-1; D may be TRBD2 (7 bases). V dropped 7 bases and J dropped 4 bases, with 14 bases sitting between them. This CDR3 is 13 amino acids long. From germline, CDR1 is SQVTM and CDR2 ANQGSEA. CDR3 DNA: TGCAGCGACGACGGGGGGACATACAATGAGCAGTTCTTC. This codes for CSDDGGTYNEQFF.

This clonotype occurred many times. The chain couples TRBV5-1 to TRBJ2-1; D is undetermined. Germline V gives CDR1 SGHRS, CDR2 YFSETQ. This CDR3 region has 14 residues. Trimming left V 0 bases short and J 9 bases short, with 13 bases between. For the CDR3, the DNA is TGCGCCAGCAGCTTGGAGGGTGCGCGGCTTGAGCAGTTCTTC. This translates into CASSLEGARLEQFF.

This clonotype showed up many times. V usage is TRBV3-1 and J usage is TRBJ1-1, with a possible D match to TRBD1 (5 bases). V dropped 2 bases and J dropped 7 bases, with 17 bases sitting between them. In germline, CDR1 is LGHDT, CDR2 YNNKEL (reference sequence). The CDR3 is made up of 15 amino acids. This CDR3 reads CASSQIRAGRGEAFF. CDR3 coding DNA: TGTGCCAGCAGCCAAATTAGGGCGGGGCGAGGTGAAGCTTTCTTT.